This TCR beta chain was identified during a study of blood T cell repertoires in COVID-19. V dropped 0 bases and J dropped 1; count of bases not matched to a gene: 13. CDR3 length: 21 residues. The germline V gene has CDR1 MGHRA and CDR2 YSYEKL. Profiled with immunoSEQ multiplex PCR; TCRdb holds only in-frame clones, not every one. In the table there are 250,000 or so clones, about 90% of which are singletons. The source of this sequence is a woman aged 25 to 39 with acute COVID-19. The sample taken for sequencing was PBMCs or T cells enriched from blood (not recorded which). V gene TRBV4-1 combines with J gene TRBJ2-2; 11 nucleotides line up with TRBD2. CDR3 nucleotides: TGCGCCAGCAGCCAAGATCTTGAGCTAGCGGGAGGCGTGGGGAACACCGGGGAGCTGTTTTTT. This sequence encodes CASSQDLELAGGVGNTGELFF.